What follows are 2 T cell receptor beta chains derived from one specimen sequenced in a study of STAT5B mutations in CD4+ large granular lymphocyte leukemia. The repertoire was sequenced with immunoSEQ multiplex PCR; TCRdb's copy has only in-frame clones and lacks some. This table has approximately 30,000 clones, 76% appearing once. Sequenced: CD4+ T cells from blood buffy coats. Source of these receptors: a human donor in good health.

The chain has TRBV4-3 and TRBJ2-7, with TRBD2 matching 9 bases. This CDR3 spans 17 amino acids. Trimming cost V 0 bases and J 3 bases; bases outside gene matches: 9. Germline CDR1 is LGHNA and CDR2 is YSLEER. CDR3 nucleotide sequence: TGCGCCAGCAGCCAAGATTACGGGAGCGGGGGGATCTACGAGCAGTACTTC. This sequence encodes CASSQDYGSGGIYEQYF.

The V call is TRBV2, the J call TRBJ2-5; 8 bases fit TRBD1. Germline loops: CDR1 SNHLY, CDR2 FYNNEI. The J segment lost 7 bases and the V segment lost 4 bases, leaving 11 bases of the junction unmatched. The CDR3 totals 15 residues. CDR3 amino acids: CASSGDRGVGGTQYF. The CDR3 nucleotides are TGTGCCAGCAGTGGAGACAGGGGCGTCGGTGGGACCCAGTACTTC.